These 10 T cell receptor beta chains came from one sample sequenced in a study of T cells in Graves' hyperthyroidism and ophthalmopathy. Template material for amplifying TCR beta CDR3 regions consisted of RNA transcripts. HTBI primers were the set used in a first-round RT-PCR of the TCR CDR3. TCRdb passed the multiplex PCR reads through MiXCR, listing each CDR3 protein once. The sample holds a few hundred thousand distinct CDR3 sequences, roughly 25% seen once. Source material: blood. The receptors were sampled from a man aged 50 or older with Graves' hyperthyroidism.

This clonotype was picked up many times. The J gene is TRBJ2-1, the V gene TRBV11-2; a possible D gene is TRBD2 (6 bases). Germline V gives CDR1 SGHAT, CDR2 FQNNGV. V lost 5 bases, J lost 7 bases, and 18 bases lay in between. This CDR3 has 15 amino acids. CDR3 sequence reads: CASSQEGREHNEQFF. The CDR3 nucleotides read TGTGCCAGCAGCCAGGAGGGCAGGGAACATAATGAGCAGTTCTTC. The variable domain in full, with the rest retrieved from reference TRBV11-2 and TRBJ2-1, is EAGVAQSPRYKIIEKRQSVAFWCNPISGHATLYWYQQILGQGPKLLIQFQNNGVVDDSQLPKDRFSAERLKGVDSTLKIQPAKLEDSAVYLCASSQEGREHNEQFFGPGTRLTVL.

The chain is built from TRBV4-1 and TRBJ1-2; the D is unclear. CDR1 and CDR2 (germline): MGHRA, YSYEKL. Trimming removed 2 bases from V and 2 bases from J, with 9 bases in between. The CDR3 has 14 amino acids. Written as DNA, the CDR3 is TGCGCCAGCAGCCAACCCCCTCCCAACTATGGCTACACCTTC. The encoded protein is CASSQPPPNYGYTF.

The chain carries TRBV3-1 and TRBJ1-1; D possibly corresponds to TRBD1 (5 bases). Trimming took 0 bases from V and 8 from J, leaving 10 bases between them. The CDR3 spans 13 residues. Germline CDR1 is LGHDT and CDR2 is YNNKEL (reference sequence). The CDR3 nucleotides read TGTGCCAGCAGCCAAGATTCGGGGGTCGAAGCTTTCTTT. This translates into CASSQDSGVEAFF.

The chain is built from TRBV2 and TRBJ2-1, with 9 bases identical to TRBD1. J gave up 5 bases and V 7 bases, and 12 bases lay outside the gene matches. CDR3 length: 16 residues. Germline CDR1 reads SNHLY; CDR2 reads FYNNEI. As DNA, the CDR3 is TGTGCCAGCACCCCCCAGGGACAGGGACTACACAATGAGCAGTTCTTC. Protein sequence: CASTPQGQGLHNEQFF.

This clonotype was counted ten times or more. V is TRBV28 and J is TRBJ2-7; TRBD2 agrees at 7 bases. Losses at the gene ends were 4 bases for V and 2 bases for J; bases not matched to a gene: 5. This CDR3 contains 14 residues. From germline, CDR1 is MDHEN and CDR2 SYDVKM. The DNA for the CDR3 is TGTGCCAGCAGTTGGGGGGGGAGTACCTACGAGCAGTACTTC. It codes for CASSWGGSTYEQYF.

The genes are TRBV19 and TRBJ1-5; 9 nucleotides line up with TRBD1. After removal of 5 bases from V and 2 bases from J, the junction contained 4 bases not matched to a gene. The CDR3 extends over 15 amino acids. The germline CDR1 and CDR2 sequences are LNHDA and SQIVND (reference sequence). The DNA of the CDR3 is TGTGCCAGTAGTTCTCGGACAGGGGGCAATCAGCCCCAGCATTTT. Its translation: CASSSRTGGNQPQHF.

The rearrangement links TRBV28 to TRBJ2-2, with D uncertain. The CDR3 length is 12 residues. The germline V gene has CDR1 MDHEN and CDR2 SYDVKM. V was shortened by 5 bases and J by 6 bases, with 7 bases between the two germline ends. The CDR3 nucleotides read TGTGCCAGCAGTCCCCTCCCCGGGGAGCTGTTTTTT. Its protein is CASSPLPGELFF.

As regards this clonotype: A single base separates this from a much larger clone, so it may be a read error. The chain employs TRBV6-1 and TRBJ2-5, with a weak D call TRBD1 (6 bases). Germline CDR1 and CDR2: MNHNS and SASEGT. V lost 6 bases, J lost 3 bases, and 14 bases lay in between. The CDR3 contains 14 residues. The CDR3 protein is CASRRLAGEETQYF. The CDR3 nucleotides read TGTGCCAGCAGACGGCTAGCAGGGGAAGAGACCCAGTACTTC.

The rearrangement uses TRBV20-1 and TRBJ1-6; no clear D. This CDR3 has 13 residues. The V and J ends lost 0 bases and 7 bases respectively, with 7 bases between them. Germline V lookup: CDR1 DFQATT, CDR2 SNEGSKA (reference sequence). CDR3 loop: CSAREGDNSPLHF. The CDR3 DNA is TGCAGTGCTAGAGAGGGAGACAATTCACCCCTCCACTTT.

This chain links TRBV12-3 or TRBV12-4 with TRBJ1-1; 7 nucleotides align to TRBD1. The CDR3 is made up of 14 amino acids. V lost 10 bases to trimming and J lost 0 bases; unmatched junction nucleotides: 8. CDR3 loop: CATKGQSMNTEAFF. CDR3 DNA: TGTGCCACCAAGGGACAGAGTATGAACACTGAAGCTTTCTTT.